Each of the 32 T cell receptor beta chains below was sequenced from the same sample in a study of T cell responses to AZD1222 COVID-19 vaccine. The method was immunoSEQ multiplex PCR; TCRdb's version includes in-frame clones alone and lacks a portion of them. The sample comprises roughly 80,000 clones, 70% to 90% of which are singletons, and roughly 10% rests with the top ten. Sequences were derived from peripheral blood, sampled 28 days after the second AZD1222 dose. The receptors derive from an adult who received the AZD1222 COVID-19 vaccine.

V gene TRBV7-9 combines with J gene TRBJ1-2; a possible D gene is TRBD1 (6 bases). The V end lost 1 base, the J end lost 10 bases, and 10 bases lay between the germline ends. Germline V gives CDR1 SEHNR, CDR2 FQNEAQ (reference sequence). This CDR3 contains 12 residues. Here the CDR3 DNA reads TGTGCCAGCAGCTTAGAGACAGGTGTCTACACCTTC. Translated: CASSLETGVYTF.

The chain employs TRBV6-2 or TRBV6-3 and TRBJ1-2, with no clear D. The ends were cut back, 2 bases at V and 8 bases at J, with 15 bases in the middle. This CDR3 is 14 amino acids long. Germline CDR1 is MNHEY and CDR2 is SVGEGT. The CDR3 protein is CASSYPTPAGGYTF. CDR3 DNA: TGTGCCAGCAGTTACCCGACACCGGCCGGGGGCTACACCTTC.

This chain uses TRBV6-5 with TRBJ2-2, with D uncertain. From germline, CDR1 is MNHEY and CDR2 SVGAGI. The CDR3 contains 13 residues. V lost 6 bases to trimming and J lost 5 bases, with 10 bases between them. Written as DNA, the CDR3 is TGTGCCAGCAGGCGAACGGATACCGGGGAGCTGTTTTTT. This translates into CASRRTDTGELFF.

V usage is TRBV10-3 and J usage is TRBJ2-7; D not resolved. This CDR3 contains 14 residues. Germline V CDR1 and CDR2: ENHRY, SYGVKD. V was shortened by 6 bases and J by 2 bases, with 14 bases between the two germline ends. The CDR3 here is CAIRDPTEAYEQYF. In nucleotides, the CDR3 is TGTGCCATCAGAGACCCCACAGAAGCCTACGAGCAGTACTTC.

V and J are TRBV19 and TRBJ1-1; 7 nucleotides match TRBD1. Per germline, CDR1 LNHDA and CDR2 SQIVND (reference sequence). J was trimmed by 0 bases and V by 5 bases; bases with no gene match: 6. The CDR3 length is 15 residues. This CDR3 is CASSSGGMMNTEAFF. The CDR3 nucleotides are TGTGCCAGTAGTTCAGGGGGGATGATGAACACTGAAGCTTTCTTT.

The V and J genes are TRBV7-6 and TRBJ1-2; D possibly corresponds to TRBD1 (5 bases). CDR1 is SGHVS and CDR2 is FNYEAQ in the germline V gene. There are 13 residues in the CDR3. Trimming left V 5 bases short and J 4 bases short, with 11 bases between. DNA for the CDR3: TGTGCCAGCAGCACGACAGCGGGCTATGGCTACACCTTC. Translated: CASSTTAGYGYTF.

The chain carries TRBV2 and TRBJ2-7, with 7 bases aligning to TRBD2. CDR1 is SNHLY and CDR2 is FYNNEI in the germline V gene. J was trimmed by 0 bases and V by 2 bases; bases with no gene match: 4. The CDR3 consists of 15 residues. The CDR3 DNA reads as TGTGCCAGCAGTGAAAGCGGGGCCCTCTCCTACGAGCAGTACTTC. It codes for CASSESGALSYEQYF.

This chain uses TRBV4-3 with TRBJ2-7; perhaps TRBD1 as D (6 bases). The CDR3 runs to 15 residues. Germline lookup yields CDR1 LGHNA and CDR2 YSLEER. The ends were cut back, 1 base at V and 1 base at J, with 11 bases in the middle. The CDR3 sequence: CASSQVGQNSYEQYF. The CDR3 DNA reads as TGCGCCAGCAGCCAAGTCGGACAGAATTCCTACGAGCAGTACTTC.

The chain employs TRBV6-5 and TRBJ1-2; D is ambiguous. The CDR3 sequence is 13 residues long. CDR1 is MNHEY, CDR2 SVGAGI, per germline. V gave up 6 bases and J gave up 8 bases, with 16 bases separating them. This chain's CDR3 is CASRSGPFLGYTF. CDR3 DNA: TGTGCCAGCAGGTCCGGACCGTTTTTGGGCTACACCTTC.

CDR3 amino acids: CASSELGQREGYTF. Here the CDR3 DNA reads TGCGCCAGCAGCGAACTAGGACAGCGGGAGGGCTACACCTTC. V gene TRBV5-1 combines with J gene TRBJ1-2; D is possibly TRBD1 (6 bases). The germline V and J ends were trimmed by 4 bases and 8 bases, with 18 bases remaining between them. The CDR3 covers 14 residues. Germline V gives CDR1 SGHRS, CDR2 YFSETQ.

The chain employs TRBV19 and TRBJ1-6; tentatively, D is TRBD1 (5 bases). With 7 bases removed from V and 6 bases from J, the gap between germline ends came to 10 bases. This CDR3 has 13 residues. CDR1 is LNHDA and CDR2 is SQIVND in the germline V gene (reference sequence). The CDR3 sequence is CASTRDFNSPLHF. The CDR3 region has the DNA TGTGCCAGTACGAGGGACTTTAATTCACCCCTCCACTTT.

V and J are TRBV7-2 and TRBJ2-3, with 12 bases that match TRBD2. Germline CDR1 is SGHTA and CDR2 is FQGNSA. Trimming cost V 6 bases and J 5 bases; bases outside gene matches: 6. The CDR3 spans 15 residues. The CDR3 nucleotides read TGTGCCAGCAGGTCGACTAGCGGGGGAGGAGATACGCAGTATTTT. Protein product: CASRSTSGGGDTQYF.

The chain carries TRBV28 and TRBJ2-1, with D perhaps given as TRBD1 or TRBD2 (6 bases each). Trimming pared 3 bases from V and 6 bases from J, leaving 15 bases between. CDR1 and CDR2 (germline): MDHEN, SYDVKM. The CDR3 loop spans 15 amino acids. CDR3: CASSFDGGLGNEQFF. DNA of the CDR3: TGTGCCAGCAGTTTTGACGGGGGCTTAGGCAATGAGCAGTTCTTC.

The chain couples TRBV5-1 to TRBJ1-2; D is undetermined. Trimming removed 0 bases at V and 0 bases at J, with 9 bases between. CDR1 and CDR2 from the germline V gene are SGHRS and YFSETQ. CDR3 size: 15 residues. The CDR3 DNA is TGCGCCAGCAGCTTGGTGGCAGGCTCTAACTATGGCTACACCTTC. It specifies CASSLVAGSNYGYTF.

This sequence joins TRBV7-3 and TRBJ2-1; TRBD1 matches at 7 bases. The trim removed 5 bases at V and 4 bases at J, leaving 8 bases unmatched. Germline V gene data show CDR1 as SGHTA and CDR2 as FQGTGA. This CDR3 contains 15 residues. The CDR3 DNA reads as TGTGCCAGCAGCCTAGGGGGCGCGGTTTACAATGAGCAGTTCTTC. Translating it yields CASSLGGAVYNEQFF.

This rearrangement joins TRBV25-1 to TRBJ2-5; TRBD2 aligns across 9 bases. After removal of 3 bases from V and 5 bases from J, the junction contained 4 bases not matched to a gene. There are 14 residues in the CDR3. Germline V gene sequence: CDR1 MGHDK, CDR2 SYGVNS. CDR3 in DNA: TGTGCCAGCAGTGAGAAGCGGGAGGTGGAGACCCAGTACTTC. The encoded protein is CASSEKREVETQYF.

The table lists this clone with many counts. The V call is TRBV5-1, the J call TRBJ2-1, with 11 bases matching TRBD2. Germline values: CDR1 SGHRS, CDR2 YFSETQ. CDR3 size: 17 residues. V was pared by 0 bases and J by 2 bases, with 4 bases of the junction left unmatched. Here the CDR3 DNA reads TGCGCCAGCAGCTTGGGACTAGCGGGGTCCGCCTACAATGAGCAGTTCTTC. This codes for CASSLGLAGSAYNEQFF.

The V call is TRBV7-2, the J call TRBJ2-2; no reliable D call. Trimming took off 4 bases at V and 4 bases at J, with 10 bases between the two ends. CDR1 is SGHTA and CDR2 is FQGNSA in the germline V gene. CDR3 length: 14 residues. The DNA for the CDR3 is TGTGCCAGCAGCTCTGGAAGACCCACCGGGGAGCTGTTTTTT. It encodes CASSSGRPTGELFF.

This clone was seen more than once but under ten times. This sequence joins TRBV4-3 and TRBJ2-3; 11 nucleotides line up with TRBD2. The V and J ends lost 0 bases and 8 bases, in that order; junction bases with no gene match: 7. The CDR3 runs to 16 residues. Germline V CDR1 and CDR2: LGHNA, YSLEER. DNA for the CDR3: TGCGCCAGCAGCCAAGATCGGCTAGCGGGGGGTGTTACGCAGTATTTT. Translating it yields CASSQDRLAGGVTQYF.

As concerns this clone: Germline is not matched at one junction end, which may reflect a read error. The chain links TRBV7-7 to TRBJ2-7; D uncertain. The germline gives CDR1 SSHAT, CDR2 FNYEAQ (reference sequence). The CDR3 has 13 residues. CDR3 amino acids: CASSAPGSYEQYF. DNA of the CDR3: TGTGCTAGCAGCGCCCCAGGCTCCTACGAGCAGTACTTC.

This clone was detected only once. V and J are TRBV30 and TRBJ1-3; the match to TRBD1 covers 10 bases. Trimming took 5 bases from V and 1 from J; bases not matched to a gene: 14. CDR1 GTSNPN and CDR2 SVGIG come from the germline V gene (reference sequence). The CDR3 is 18 residues long. CDR3 DNA sequence: TGTGCCTGGTCTAGGGACAGGGGTGAACCGATATCTGGAAACACCATATATTTT. It is translated as CAWSRDRGEPISGNTIYF.

The gene calls are TRBV6-5 and TRBJ2-2, with unresolved D. Germline-derived CDR1 and CDR2 are MNHEY and SVGAGI. Deletions cut 0 bases from V and 5 bases from J, with 10 bases between. The CDR3 consists of 15 residues. CDR3 protein: CASSYSGLRTGELFF. The CDR3 coding sequence is TGTGCCAGCAGTTACTCGGGGTTGAGGACCGGGGAGCTGTTTTTT.

The V call is TRBV27, the J call TRBJ1-2, with D maybe TRBD1 (6 bases). The CDR3 covers 16 residues. Germline CDR1 is MNHEY and CDR2 is SMNVEV (reference sequence). Deletions cut 4 bases from V and 4 bases from J, with 19 bases between. CDR3 loop: CASSWTGSEGGYGYTF. In DNA form, the CDR3 reads TGTGCCAGCAGTTGGACCGGTTCCGAGGGGGGCTATGGCTACACCTTC.

The rearrangement links TRBV3-1 (or the pseudogene TRBV3-2) to TRBJ2-7, with 11 bases fitting TRBD2. The V and J ends lost 8 bases and 4 bases, in that order; junction bases with no gene match: 10. The CDR3 has 15 amino acids. Germline lookup yields CDR1 LGHDT and CDR2 YNNKEL (reference sequence). CDR3 bases: TGTGCCAGCGAACAAAGACTAGCGGGACAGTACGAGCAGTACTTC. Amino acid sequence: CASEQRLAGQYEQYF.

The chain employs TRBV5-3 and TRBJ2-7; D is unresolved. TRBV5-3 qualifies as an ORF whose function is uncertain. The CDR3 spans 13 residues. The germline V and J ends were trimmed by 7 bases and 0 bases, with 11 bases remaining between them. The CDR3 nucleotides are TGTGCCAGACACCGACAAGTCTCCTACGAGCAGTACTTC. This sequence encodes CARHRQVSYEQYF.

The chain recombines TRBV15 with TRBJ2-3; 7 bases match TRBD1. Germline CDR1 LNHNV, CDR2 YYDKDF (reference sequence). The CDR3 runs 15 residues. After removal of 1 base from V and 2 bases from J, the junction contained 3 bases not matched to a gene. CDR3 DNA sequence: TGTGCCACCAGCAGAGGGGACAGCTACACAGATACGCAGTATTTT. Translated, it gives CATSRGDSYTDTQYF. The full variable domain, completed using reference TRBV15 and TRBJ2-3, is DAMVIQNPRYQVTQFGKPVTLSCSQTLNHNVMYWYQQKSSQAPKLLFHYYDKDFNNEADTPDNFQSRRPNTSFCFLDIRSPGLGDTAMYLCATSRGDSYTDTQYFGPGTRLTVL.

The chain is built from TRBV7-2 and TRBJ2-1; maybe TRBD1 (6 bases). Per germline, CDR1 SGHTA and CDR2 FQGNSA. This CDR3 contains 17 residues. Between the trimmed V and J ends, which lost 6 bases and 4 bases, there was a span of 22 bases. CDR3 loop: CASRLEDSGRGYNEQFF. CDR3 DNA: TGTGCCAGCAGACTAGAGGACAGCGGCCGAGGGTACAATGAGCAGTTCTTC.

The chain links TRBV28 to TRBJ2-7; 9 nucleotides align to TRBD1. There are 15 residues in the CDR3. V lost 4 bases to trimming and J lost 4 bases; unmatched junction nucleotides: 8. Germline values: CDR1 MDHEN, CDR2 SYDVKM. The DNA for the CDR3 is TGTGCCAGCAGTTCCCCCGCGACAGGGGGTTACGAGCAGTACTTC. It codes for CASSSPATGGYEQYF.

This clone was seen only a few times. V usage is TRBV27 and J usage is TRBJ2-7, with a weak D call TRBD1 (6 bases). Trimming removed 5 bases from V and 0 bases from J, with 14 bases in between. This CDR3 comprises 15 residues. Germline values: CDR1 MNHEY, CDR2 SMNVEV (reference sequence). CDR3 sequence: CASSPAGAYSYEQYF. CDR3 coding DNA: TGTGCCAGCAGTCCCGCAGGGGCGTACTCCTACGAGCAGTACTTC.

The rearrangement links TRBV5-5 to TRBJ2-7, with unresolved D. Trimming cost V 1 base and J 6 bases, with 8 bases left between them. The CDR3 consists of 12 residues. Germline V gene data show CDR1 as SGHKS and CDR2 as YYEKEE (reference sequence). DNA for the CDR3: TGTGCCAGCAGCTTGTATGCTCGCGAGCAGTACTTC. It translates to CASSLYAREQYF.

The chain links TRBV24-1 to TRBJ1-5, with D perhaps matching TRBD1 (5 bases). Trimming removed 3 bases at V and 4 bases at J, with 9 bases between. Germline CDR1 KGHDR, CDR2 SFDVKD. The CDR3 spans 14 residues. CDR3 residues: CATSDGGRNQPQHF. In DNA, the CDR3 is TGTGCCACCAGTGATGGGGGGAGGAATCAGCCCCAGCATTTT.

V is TRBV19 and J is TRBJ1-2; D is uncertain. This CDR3 is 13 amino acids long. Trimming removed 0 bases at V and 2 bases at J, with 4 bases between. CDR1 LNHDA and CDR2 SQIVND come from the germline V gene (reference sequence). CDR3 sequence (DNA): TGTGCCAGTAGTATAGACCTCAACTATGGCTACACCTTC. Translated: CASSIDLNYGYTF.